Detailed here is one T cell receptor (beta chain). Its specificity is not known. Each individual donor underwent a draw of approximately 10 milliliters of peripheral blood. The authors ran a second PCR of roughly 6 to 12 cycles using a sample-barcoded 5' primer and a J-beta primer mix. One entry per CDR3 protein, called by TCRdb with MiXCR from the 5' RACE reads. The data contain approximately 800,000 distinct CDR3 sequences, about a quarter of them seen just once; the ten biggest clones take up around 3%. The data belong to a study of blood T cells in healthy people across ages. General study results and limits: The recorded TCR beta diversity per million T cells decreased in a roughly linear manner with age.

V lost 5 bases to trimming and J lost 0 bases, with 11 bases between them. This CDR3 spans 15 amino acids. The germline CDR1 and CDR2 sequences are MDHEN and SYDVKM. These data were likewise used in another study, on T cells of mothers and their children. Per that study: Compared with unrelated pairs, related mother-child pairs had slightly higher, non-significant overlap. Researchers found no T cell clones that were persistent and microchimeric.

The sequenced sample consisted of blood. The receptor was derived from a boy aged 5-17 years in good health. The J gene is TRBJ2-1, the V gene TRBV28, with D possibly TRBD1 on 5 matching bases. This chain's CDR3 is CASSGALRSYNEQFF. CDR3 nucleotide sequence: TGTGCCAGCAGTGGGGCGCTCCGCTCCTACAATGAGCAGTTCTTC.